These T cell receptor beta chains were read from a single sample in a study of blood T cell repertoires in COVID-19. Measured with immunoSEQ multiplex PCR; TCRdb has only the in-frame clones, and not every one. The table records 100,000 or so clones, 80% to 85% of them present only once. The sample was peripheral blood. The receptor source for this set is a man between 65 and 85 years old with active or convalescent COVID-19. Each CDR3 is given with its conserved first and last residue. D genes are given only for firm matches. Only part of the rows carry a size: once, few, many, or a class if the clone is expanded.

CDR3nt	CDR3aa	v_gene	j_gene	d_gene	abundance
TGTGCCAGCAGCCCCCAGAACCCCGGGGAGCTGTTTTTT	CASSPQNPGELFF	TRBV7-3	TRBJ2-2	NA	NA
TGTGCCAGCTCACCACGTAGGGGGACAGGGGAAGCAGATACGCAGTATTTT	CASSPRRGTGEADTQYF	TRBV18	TRBJ2-3	TRBD1	NA
TGCGCCAGCATTCCCTTAGCGGGGGGGAGCAATGAGCAGTTCTTC	CASIPLAGGSNEQFF	TRBV5-1	TRBJ2-1	TRBD2	once
TGTGCCAGCAGCTTAGATTCCGGACAGGGGGCCGGGGAGCTGTTTTTT	CASSLDSGQGAGELFF	TRBV7-9	TRBJ2-2	TRBD1	NA
TGTGCCTGGAGCCCTGGACAGTTGCCCCAGCATTTT	CAWSPGQLPQHF	TRBV30	TRBJ1-5	NA	once
TGTGCCAGCAGTCAAGGGGGCGCGGGAGAGACCCAGTACTTC	CASSQGGAGETQYF	TRBV28	TRBJ2-5	TRBD1	NA
TGTGCCTGGAGTGGCAAAGCTAAGGGGACTGACACTGAAGCTTTCTTT	CAWSGKAKGTDTEAFF	TRBV30	TRBJ1-1	NA	NA
TGTGCCAGTGGGGGGGTCCCGAACTATGGCTACACCTTC	CASGGVPNYGYTF	TRBV28	TRBJ1-2	NA	NA
TGTGCCAGCAGCCCGCGGGGGCTCGGCACAGATACGCAGTATTTT	CASSPRGLGTDTQYF	TRBV28	TRBJ2-3	NA	NA
TGTGCCAGCAGTCTGAGGGCACGACAGGGGGCCACAGATACGCAGTATTTT	CASSLRARQGATDTQYF	TRBV2	TRBJ2-3	TRBD1	NA
TGTGCCAGTAGTCCCGCCGGGACTAACTATGGCTACACCTTC	CASSPAGTNYGYTF	TRBV19	TRBJ1-2	NA	NA
TGTGCCAGCAGCACACACTCGGGAGGGTGGACTGAAGCTTTCTTT	CASSTHSGGWTEAFF	TRBV9	TRBJ1-1	NA	NA
TGCACCAGCAGCCATCCTGCGACAGGGGGACAGACAGATACGCAGTATTTT	CTSSHPATGGQTDTQYF	TRBV1	TRBJ2-3	NA	NA
TGTGCCAGCAGCTTATTTACAGGATCCTACGAGCAGTACTTC	CASSLFTGSYEQYF	TRBV7-2	TRBJ2-7	NA	NA
TGTGCCAGCAGTGGGTCCATGGGGGGGACCCAGTACTTC	CASSGSMGGTQYF	TRBV2	TRBJ2-5	NA	NA
TGTGCCACCAGCAGAGAACGGGACACCTGGGGCGAGCAGTACTTC	CATSRERDTWGEQYF	TRBV15	TRBJ2-7	NA	NA
TGTGCCAGCAGTGAAGTTAGCACCCACTATGGCTACACCTTC	CASSEVSTHYGYTF	TRBV6-1	TRBJ1-2	NA	NA
TGTGCCAGCTCACCCTCTCTAGCGGGAACCACAGATACGCAGTATTTT	CASSPSLAGTTDTQYF	TRBV18	TRBJ2-3	TRBD2	NA
TGTGCCAGCAGTTTCGGACTAGCGGGGAGCACAGATACGCAGTATTTT	CASSFGLAGSTDTQYF	TRBV5-6	TRBJ2-3	TRBD2	NA
TGTGCCAGCAGTTCACCGGGACAGGTCGAAGAAGCTTTCTTT	CASSSPGQVEEAFF	TRBV28	TRBJ1-1	TRBD1	NA
TGTGCCACCCGGGGTAGCGGGGGCGTTTACAATGAGCAGTTCTTC	CATRGSGGVYNEQFF	TRBV10-3	TRBJ2-1	TRBD2	NA
TGTGCCAGCAGCTTATCTCTTCAAGGGGCTGAAGCTTTCTTT	CASSLSLQGAEAFF	TRBV7-8	TRBJ1-1	NA	few
TGTGCCAGCAGCTTTTTTGGGACTGACCCGGGGACCCAGTACTTC	CASSFFGTDPGTQYF	TRBV3-1/TRBV3-2	TRBJ2-5	NA	NA
TGTGCCAGCAGCTTATCTAGCGGGGGGGCCGATGAGCAGTTCTTC	CASSLSSGGADEQFF	TRBV7-2	TRBJ2-1	TRBD2	NA
TGTGCCTCCTTCCAGGGGGAAGGTGGGGACTATGGCTACACCTTC	CASFQGEGGDYGYTF	TRBV6-5	TRBJ1-2	TRBD1	few
TGTGCCAGTAGAGGGGCAGCGGGGTCACCCCTCCACTTT	CASRGAAGSPLHF	TRBV19	TRBJ1-6	NA	NA
TGTGCCAGCAGCTTGTCGGGAGGACCGAACACTGAAGCTTTCTTT	CASSLSGGPNTEAFF	TRBV7-8	TRBJ1-1	NA	NA
TGTGCCAGCTCACCGAGCGGGGGTGACAATGAGCAGTTCTTC	CASSPSGGDNEQFF	TRBV18	TRBJ2-1	TRBD2	once
TGCAGCGTTAGGGCGGGAGACAACACTGAAGCTTTCTTT	CSVRAGDNTEAFF	TRBV29-1	TRBJ1-1	NA	NA
TGTGCCAGCTCACCAATCCGGGATCCGAACACTGAAGCTTTCTTT	CASSPIRDPNTEAFF	TRBV18	TRBJ1-1	NA	NA
TGTGCCAGCAGCTTAGGGGCTTGGAACACCGGGGAGCTGTTTTTT	CASSLGAWNTGELFF	TRBV7-2	TRBJ2-2	NA	few
TGTGCCAGCAGCTTAGTGTGGCGGCAGGGGGCGGATAACTATGGCTACACCTTC	CASSLVWRQGADNYGYTF	TRBV7-8	TRBJ1-2	TRBD1	once
TGTGCCAGCAGACCCCCCCGGGACAGGGGTGGCAATCAGCCCCAGCATTTT	CASRPPRDRGGNQPQHF	TRBV28	TRBJ1-5	TRBD1	NA
TGTGCCAGCAGTTACGGGACAGCTAACACCGGGGAGCTGTTTTTT	CASSYGTANTGELFF	TRBV6-2/TRBV6-3	TRBJ2-2	TRBD1	once
TGTGCCAGCGAGGCCTCTGGAAACACCATATATTTT	CASEASGNTIYF	TRBV3-1/TRBV3-2	TRBJ1-3	NA	NA
TGTGCCAGCAGTTTGAAAGGCAGGGTCCAGCATTTT	CASSLKGRVQHF	TRBV28	TRBJ1-5	NA	NA
TGCAGCGTGGGAGACAGGGGGCTCAGGACTGAAGCTTTCTTT	CSVGDRGLRTEAFF	TRBV29-1	TRBJ1-1	TRBD1	NA
TGTGCCAGCAGCAACGACAGGGTGGGCAGCTACGAGCAGTACTTC	CASSNDRVGSYEQYF	TRBV28	TRBJ2-7	TRBD1	NA
TGTGCCAGCTCACCAGGGCCCTACAATGAGCAGTTCTTC	CASSPGPYNEQFF	TRBV18	TRBJ2-1	NA	NA
TGTGCCAGTAGTATAGTCGGGGGGCTGGAGACCCAGTACTTC	CASSIVGGLETQYF	TRBV19	TRBJ2-5	NA	NA
TGTGCCAGTAGTATCAGGGGAAGTCAGCCCCAGCATTTT	CASSIRGSQPQHF	TRBV19	TRBJ1-5	NA	NA
TGCGCCAGCAGCTTACCAACAGGGGGAGGCACAGATACGCAGTATTTT	CASSLPTGGGTDTQYF	TRBV5-1	TRBJ2-3	TRBD1	NA
TGTGCCAGCAGCTGGGGACAGTTTAGCAATCAGCCCCAGCATTTT	CASSWGQFSNQPQHF	TRBV6-5	TRBJ1-5	TRBD1	NA
TGTGCCAGCTCCCAAGGGACTCTTGGCAATGAGCAGTTCTTC	CASSQGTLGNEQFF	TRBV18	TRBJ2-1	NA	NA
TGTGCCAGCAGCTTCGGTCCCATGAACACTGAAGCTTTCTTT	CASSFGPMNTEAFF	TRBV5-4	TRBJ1-1	NA	NA